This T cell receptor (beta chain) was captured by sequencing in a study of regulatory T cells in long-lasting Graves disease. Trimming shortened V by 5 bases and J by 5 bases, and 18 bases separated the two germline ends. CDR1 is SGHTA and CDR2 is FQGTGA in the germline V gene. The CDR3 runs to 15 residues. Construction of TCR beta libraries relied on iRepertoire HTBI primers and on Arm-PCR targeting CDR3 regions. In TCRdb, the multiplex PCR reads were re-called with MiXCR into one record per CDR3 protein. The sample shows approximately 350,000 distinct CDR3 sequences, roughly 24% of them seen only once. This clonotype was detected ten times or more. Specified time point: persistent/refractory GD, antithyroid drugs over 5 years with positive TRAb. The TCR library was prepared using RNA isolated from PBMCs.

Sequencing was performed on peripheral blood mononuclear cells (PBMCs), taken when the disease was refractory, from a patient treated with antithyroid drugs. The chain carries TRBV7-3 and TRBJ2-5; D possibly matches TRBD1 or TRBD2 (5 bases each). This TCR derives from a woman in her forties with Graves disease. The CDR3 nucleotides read TGTGCCAGCAGCCTCATCGGGGCGGCGCATGAGACCCAGTACTTC. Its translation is CASSLIGAAHETQYF. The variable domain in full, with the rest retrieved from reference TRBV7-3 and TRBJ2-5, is GAGVSQTPSNKVTEKGKYVELRCDPISGHTALYWYRQSLGQGPEFLIYFQGTGAADDSGLPNDRFFAVRPEGSVSTLKIQRTERGDSAVYLCASSLIGAAHETQYFGPGTRLLVL.